The next 6 T cell receptor beta chains were all read from a single sample in a study of a mutant IDH1 vaccine in newly diagnosed glioma. This table comes from immunoSEQ multiplex PCR, and its TCRdb copy is limited to in-frame clones, with some not included. The table includes about 51,000 clones, over 60% detected once. Time point given: baseline, week 1 (first vaccination visit). Treatment indicated: pre-vaccination baseline after standard-of-care therapy. The starting material was PBMCs, obtained from a glioma patient treated with radiotherapy, temozolomide or both. The receptors stem from a woman in her forties with glioma.

V and J are TRBV14 and TRBJ2-5, with TRBD1 identical over 8 bases. Trimming removed 4 bases from V and 1 base from J; junction bases left unmatched: 5. The CDR3 has 15 residues. The germline gives CDR1 SGHDN, CDR2 FVKESK. CDR3 coding DNA: TGTGCCAGCAGCCCAACTGACAGGGGCCAAGAGACCCAGTACTTC. Encoded protein: CASSPTDRGQETQYF.

V and J are TRBV11-2 and TRBJ1-6; tentative D call: TRBD1 (6 bases). CDR3 length equals 17 residues. CDR1 is SGHAT and CDR2 is FQNNGV in the germline V gene. Trimming cost V 0 bases and J 3 bases, with 12 bases left between them. This chain's CDR3 is CASSLDKWDIYNSPLHF. The CDR3 DNA reads as TGTGCCAGCAGCTTAGATAAGTGGGACATCTATAATTCACCCCTCCACTTT. Full variable domain (remainder filled in from reference TRBV11-2 and TRBJ1-6): EAGVAQSPRYKIIEKRQSVAFWCNPISGHATLYWYQQILGQGPKLLIQFQNNGVVDDSQLPKDRFSAERLKGVDSTLKIQPAKLEDSAVYLCASSLDKWDIYNSPLHFGNGTRLTVT.

The rearrangement links TRBV19 to TRBJ1-1; no firm D call. V lost 6 bases and J 1 base, leaving 9 bases between the germline ends. In germline, CDR1 is LNHDA, CDR2 SQIVND (reference sequence). This CDR3 is 13 amino acids long. The CDR3 here is CASRGNKNTEAFF. CDR3 sequence (DNA): TGTGCCAGTAGGGGGAACAAGAACACTGAAGCTTTCTTT.

The chain combines TRBV4-1 with TRBJ2-3, with 7 bases matching TRBD1. CDR3 size: 21 residues. Trimming took 4 bases from V and 0 from J; bases not matched to a gene: 22. Germline V gene lookup returns CDR1 MGHRA and CDR2 YSYEKL. CDR3 in amino acids: CASSRKVDRAVRTTSTDTQYF. The DNA for the CDR3 is TGCGCCAGCAGCCGTAAGGTCGACAGGGCAGTTCGAACTACTAGCACAGATACGCAGTATTTT.

The chain links TRBV10-2 to TRBJ2-6; D gene ambiguous. From germline, CDR1 is WSHSY and CDR2 SAAADI. Trimming took off 5 bases at V and 0 bases at J, with 8 bases between the two ends. The CDR3 covers 15 residues. The CDR3 is CASSIGPSGANVLTF. DNA for the CDR3: TGCGCCAGCAGTATCGGTCCCTCTGGGGCCAACGTCCTGACTTTC.

The chain recombines TRBV11-2 with TRBJ1-3, with D maybe TRBD1 (5 bases). The V end lost 5 bases, the J end lost 0 bases, and 14 bases lay between the germline ends. The CDR3 loop spans 16 amino acids. Per the germline V gene, CDR1 is SGHAT and CDR2 is FQNNGV. CDR3 region: CASSPLRGRSGNTIYF. CDR3 coding DNA: TGTGCCAGCAGCCCTCTCCGGGGCCGCTCTGGAAACACCATATATTTT.